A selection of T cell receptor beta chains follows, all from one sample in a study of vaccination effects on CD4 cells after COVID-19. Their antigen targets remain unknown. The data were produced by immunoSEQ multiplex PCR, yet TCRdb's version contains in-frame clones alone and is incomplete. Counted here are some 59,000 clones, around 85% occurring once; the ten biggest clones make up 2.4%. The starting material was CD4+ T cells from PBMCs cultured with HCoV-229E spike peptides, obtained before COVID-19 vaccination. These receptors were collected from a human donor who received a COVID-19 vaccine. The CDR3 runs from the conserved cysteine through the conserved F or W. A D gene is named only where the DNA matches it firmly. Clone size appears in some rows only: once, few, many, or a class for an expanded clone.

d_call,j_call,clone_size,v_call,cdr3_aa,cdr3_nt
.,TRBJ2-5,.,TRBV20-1,CSASDEYQETQYF,TGCAGTGCTAGTGACGAGTACCAAGAGACCCAGTACTTC
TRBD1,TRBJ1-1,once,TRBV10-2,CASRDRGRIGTEAFF,TGCGCCAGCAGAGACAGGGGGCGCATTGGCACTGAAGCTTTCTTT
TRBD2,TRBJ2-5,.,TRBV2,CASRPSGETQYF,TGTGCCAGCAGGCCTAGCGGAGAGACCCAGTACTTC
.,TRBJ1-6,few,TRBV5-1,CASSLGDSGSPLHF,TGCGCCAGCAGCTTGGGGGATTCGGGTTCACCCCTCCACTTT
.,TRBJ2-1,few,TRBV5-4,CASSRATGNNEQFF,TGTGCCAGCAGCCGCGCTACGGGAAACAATGAGCAGTTCTTC
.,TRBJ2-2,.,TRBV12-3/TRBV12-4,CASSSDTGELFF,TGTGCCAGCAGTTCGGACACCGGGGAGCTGTTTTTT
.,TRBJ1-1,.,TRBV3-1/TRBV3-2,CASSQDRIAGNTEAFF,TGTGCCAGCAGCCAAGATCGAATAGCGGGGAACACTGAAGCTTTCTTT
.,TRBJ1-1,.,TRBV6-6,CASSYGGANTEAFF,TGTGCCAGCAGTTACGGGGGAGCGAACACTGAAGCTTTCTTT
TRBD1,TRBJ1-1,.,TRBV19,CASSITGGMEAFF,TGTGCCAGTAGTATAACAGGGGGCATGGAAGCTTTCTTT
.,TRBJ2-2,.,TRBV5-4,CAWHATGELFF,TGTGCCTGGCACGCCACCGGGGAGCTGTTTTTT
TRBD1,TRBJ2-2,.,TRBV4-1,CASSPMGQVLTGELFF,TGCGCCAGCAGCCCCATGGGACAGGTACTCACCGGGGAGCTGTTTTTT
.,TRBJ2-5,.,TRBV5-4,CASTLGVAGQETQYF,TGTGCCAGCACCCTCGGGGTAGCCGGCCAAGAGACCCAGTACTTC
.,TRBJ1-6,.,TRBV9,CASSVKSSYNSPLHF,TGTGCCAGCAGCGTAAAAAGCTCCTATAATTCACCCCTCCACTTT
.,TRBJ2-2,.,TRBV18,CASQGWNTNTGELFF,TGTGCCAGCCAGGGGTGGAACACGAACACCGGGGAGCTGTTTTTT
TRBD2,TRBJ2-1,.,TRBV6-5,CASRGLGGYNEQFF,TGTGCCAGCCGGGGACTAGGAGGATACAATGAGCAGTTCTTC
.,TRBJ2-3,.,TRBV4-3,CASSHHGGVGGRTGDTQYF,TGCGCCAGCAGCCACCACGGAGGTGTGGGGGGGCGGACGGGTGATACGCAGTATTTT
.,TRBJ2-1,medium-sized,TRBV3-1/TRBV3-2,CASSQWTPAYNEQFF,TGTGCCAGCAGCCAATGGACTCCCGCCTACAATGAGCAGTTCTTC
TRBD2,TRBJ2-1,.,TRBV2,CASSESGGSSYNEQFF,TGTGCCAGCAGTGAAAGTGGCGGGAGCTCCTACAATGAGCAGTTCTTC
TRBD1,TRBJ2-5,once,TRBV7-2,CASSLTGGEETQYF,TGTGCCAGCAGCTTGACAGGGGGCGAAGAGACCCAGTACTTC
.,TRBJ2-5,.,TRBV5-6,CASRGGGKEETQYF,TGTGCCAGCAGAGGAGGGGGCAAGGAAGAGACCCAGTACTTC
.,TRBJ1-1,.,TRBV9,CASSVGADPGTEAFF,TGTGCCAGCAGCGTAGGGGCAGACCCGGGCACTGAAGCTTTCTTT
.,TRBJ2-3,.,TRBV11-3,CASSQEGKSTDTQYF,TGTGCCAGCAGCCAAGAGGGCAAGAGCACAGATACGCAGTATTTT
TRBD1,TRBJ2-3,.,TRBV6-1,CASSDGRGLGDTQYF,TGTGCCAGCAGTGATGGCAGGGGGCTAGGAGATACGCAGTATTTT
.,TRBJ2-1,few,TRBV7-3,CASSLPKDGNEQFF,TGTGCCAGCAGCTTACCGAAGGACGGTAATGAGCAGTTCTTC
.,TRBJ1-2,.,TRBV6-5,CASSYSDNKADGYTF,TGTGCCAGCAGTTACTCCGACAACAAAGCGGATGGCTACACCTTC
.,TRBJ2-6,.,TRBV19,CASSRGRGFGANVLTF,TGTGCCAGTAGTAGGGGTCGGGGCTTTGGGGCCAACGTCCTGACTTTC
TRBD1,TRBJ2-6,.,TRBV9,CASSDGTGSSGANVLTF,TGTGCCAGCAGCGACGGGACAGGGAGCTCTGGGGCCAACGTCCTGACTTTC
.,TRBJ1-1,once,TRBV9,CASSVGQQNTEAFF,TGTGCCAGCAGCGTAGGCCAGCAGAACACTGAAGCTTTCTTT
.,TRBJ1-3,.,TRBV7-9,CASAAGNTIYF,TGTGCCAGCGCAGCAGGAAACACCATATATTTT
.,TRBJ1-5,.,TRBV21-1,CASSNLGGGRQPQHF,TGTGCCAGCAGCAATTTGGGAGGAGGAAGGCAGCCCCAGCATTTT
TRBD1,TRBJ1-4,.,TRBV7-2,CASSLGQGEKKLFF,TGTGCCAGCAGCTTAGGACAGGGGGAGAAAAAACTGTTTTTT
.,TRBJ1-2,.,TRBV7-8,CASSLPPGILVDYTF,TGTGCCAGCAGCTTACCCCCAGGAATCTTGGTGGACTACACCTTC
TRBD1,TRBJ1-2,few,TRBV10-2,CASSALPGQGAGYTF,TGCGCCAGCAGCGCCCTCCCGGGACAGGGGGCTGGCTACACCTTC
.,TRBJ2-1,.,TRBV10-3,CAISESGSNEQFF,TGTGCCATCAGTGAGTCGGGGAGCAATGAGCAGTTCTTC
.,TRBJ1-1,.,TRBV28,CASRDSPEAFF,TGTGCCAGCAGGGACTCTCCTGAAGCTTTCTTT
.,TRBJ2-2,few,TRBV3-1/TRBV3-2,CASSQDGRTGELFF,TGTGCCAGCAGCCAAGATGGGAGAACCGGGGAGCTGTTTTTT
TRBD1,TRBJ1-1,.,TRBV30,CAWSVAGGRGTEAFF,TGTGCCTGGAGTGTCGCAGGGGGCCGGGGCACTGAAGCTTTCTTT
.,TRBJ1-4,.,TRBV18,CASSLQSSEKLFF,TGTGCCAGCTCACTCCAGAGTTCTGAAAAACTGTTTTTT
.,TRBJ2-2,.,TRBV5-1,CASSLDRNTGELFF,TGCGCCAGCAGCTTGGACAGGAACACCGGGGAGCTGTTTTTT
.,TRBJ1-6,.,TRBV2,CASSGQAVSPLHF,TGTGCCAGCAGTGGACAGGCAGTTTCACCCCTCCACTTT
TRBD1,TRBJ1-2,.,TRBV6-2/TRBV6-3,CASSWDSYYGYTF,TGTGCCAGCAGTTGGGACAGCTACTATGGCTACACCTTC
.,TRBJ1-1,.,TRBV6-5,CASTHGGPEAFF,TGTGCCAGCACTCACGGGGGCCCTGAAGCTTTCTTT
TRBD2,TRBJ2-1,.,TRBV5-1,CASSLIAGGLGNEQFF,TGCGCCAGCAGCTTGATAGCGGGGGGGCTGGGAAATGAGCAGTTCTTC
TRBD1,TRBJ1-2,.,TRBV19,CASSKDRDGYTF,TGTGCCAGTAGTAAAGACAGGGACGGCTACACCTTC
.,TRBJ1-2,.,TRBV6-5,CASSGVGYGYTF,TGTGCCAGTTCGGGGGTGGGGTATGGCTACACCTTC
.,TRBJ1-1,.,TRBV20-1,CSASEQGMNTEAFF,TGCAGTGCTAGTGAGCAGGGCATGAACACTGAAGCTTTCTTT
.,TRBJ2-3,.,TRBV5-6,CASSAGTHGTDTQYF,TGTGCCAGCAGCGCCGGGACACACGGCACAGATACGCAGTATTTT
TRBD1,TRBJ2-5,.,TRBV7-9,CASSQTGESETQYF,TGTGCCAGCAGCCAGACAGGGGAGTCAGAGACCCAGTACTTC
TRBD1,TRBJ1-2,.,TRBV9,CASSEGTGPAYGYTF,TGTGCCAGCAGCGAGGGGACAGGTCCTGCCTATGGCTACACCTTC
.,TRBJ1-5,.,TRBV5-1,CASRLGDSNQPQHF,TGCGCCAGCAGGTTGGGCGATAGCAATCAGCCCCAGCATTTT
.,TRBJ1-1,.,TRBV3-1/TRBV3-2,CASSRGMNTEAFF,TGTGCCAGCAGCCGGGGGATGAACACTGAAGCTTTCTTT
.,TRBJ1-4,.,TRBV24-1,CATSDHNNEKLFF,TGTGCCACCAGTGATCATAATAATGAAAAACTGTTTTTT
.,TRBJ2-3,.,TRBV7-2,CASSLAGASTDTQYF,TGTGCCAGCAGCTTAGCCGGGGCTAGCACAGATACGCAGTATTTT
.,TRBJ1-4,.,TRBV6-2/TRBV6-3,CASSPLISTNEKLFF,TGTGCCAGCAGTCCGCTGATCAGCACTAATGAAAAACTGTTTTTT
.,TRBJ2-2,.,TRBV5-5,CASSLGTANTGELFF,TGTGCCAGCAGCTTGGGCACGGCGAACACCGGGGAGCTGTTTTTT